This T cell receptor beta chain was obtained from a study of blood T cell repertoires in COVID-19. The overall study: Sources were T cells, B-cell-depleted T cells, or PBMCs; the material itself was cDNA or gDNA.

Profiled with immunoSEQ multiplex PCR; TCRdb holds only in-frame clones, not every one. The sample carries about 310,000 clones, about 91% recorded once. Participants' reported clinical history set cohort assignment. This clone came up many times. Per the germline V gene, CDR1 is MDHEN and CDR2 is SYDVKM. The CDR3 consists of 15 residues. Trimming cost V 6 bases and J 4 bases; bases outside gene matches: 7. The receptor comes from a woman between 35 and 50 years old who had recovered from COVID-19. Sequenced: PBMCs or T cells enriched from blood (not recorded which). The chain uses TRBV28 and TRBJ2-1, with TRBD1 matching over 9 bases. The CDR3 DNA sequence: TGTGCCAGCAGCCCAGGCGGACAGGGGTACAATGAGCAGTTCTTC. It is translated as CASSPGGQGYNEQFF.